This is a list of T cell receptor beta chains from one sample in a study of blood T cell repertoires in COVID-19. Here immunoSEQ multiplex PCR was the method, and the copy in TCRdb shows in-frame clones only, minus some. The sample lists 20,000 to 30,000 clones, 80% to 90% occurring once. Sequenced: peripheral blood. These receptors were collected from a woman between 65 and 79 years old with COVID-19, enrolled during active disease. The CDR3 runs from the conserved cysteine through the conserved F or W. Each record gives: V gene, D gene, J gene, clone size, CDR3 protein, CDR3 DNA. D genes are given only for firm matches. Expanded clones get a size class; other rows say once, few or many, or leave the size out.

V: TRBV28
D: NA
J: TRBJ2-2
size: NA
CDR3: CASSSGTTYTGELFF
DNA: TGTGCCAGCAGTTCCGGGACAACTTACACCGGGGAGCTGTTTTTT

V: TRBV18
D: NA
J: TRBJ1-4
size: few
CDR3: CASSPDSWDKLFF
DNA: TGTGCCAGCTCACCGGACAGCTGGGACAAACTGTTTTTT

V: TRBV5-1
D: TRBD2
J: TRBJ2-7
size: NA
CDR3: CASSLAGLASYEQYF
DNA: TGCGCCAGCAGCTTGGCGGGACTAGCGAGCTACGAGCAGTACTTC

V: TRBV25-1
D: NA
J: TRBJ2-3
size: few
CDR3: CASRNSQTDTQYF
DNA: TGTGCCAGCAGGAATTCACAGACAGATACGCAGTATTTT

V: TRBV19
D: NA
J: TRBJ1-3
size: NA
CDR3: CASSTGDGNTIYF
DNA: TGTGCCAGTAGTACAGGGGACGGAAACACCATATATTTT

V: TRBV27
D: NA
J: TRBJ2-1
size: NA
CDR3: CASSPDMSTSYNEQFF
DNA: TGTGCCAGCAGCCCGGACATGAGTACGTCCTACAATGAGCAGTTCTTC

V: TRBV2
D: TRBD1
J: TRBJ2-2
size: NA
CDR3: CASSEQGANTGELFF
DNA: TGTGCCAGCAGTGAACAGGGGGCGAATACCGGGGAGCTGTTTTTT

V: TRBV19
D: NA
J: TRBJ1-2
size: NA
CDR3: CASSIDPGGAARVGGYTF
DNA: TGTGCCAGTAGTATAGATCCGGGTGGAGCTGCCCGGGTCGGTGGCTACACCTTC

V: TRBV19
D: NA
J: TRBJ1-1
size: NA
CDR3: CASTTRGGTGNTEAFF
DNA: TGTGCCAGTACCACCCGGGGGGGGACGGGTAACACTGAAGCTTTCTTT

V: TRBV12-2
D: NA
J: TRBJ2-3
size: NA
CDR3: CASRSHCLYSGGTDTQYF
DNA: TGTGCAAGTCGCTCTCACTGCCTCTATAGCGGGGGGACAGATACGCAGTATTTT

V: TRBV6-6
D: NA
J: TRBJ1-4
size: NA
CDR3: CASRAVEKLFF
DNA: TGTGCCAGCAGGGCGGTCGAAAAACTGTTTTTT

V: TRBV5-1
D: NA
J: TRBJ1-1
size: NA
CDR3: CASSLMTDTEAFF
DNA: TGCGCCAGCAGCTTGATGACAGACACTGAAGCTTTCTTT

V: TRBV7-9
D: NA
J: TRBJ1-5
size: NA
CDR3: CASSLVGGSNQPQHF
DNA: TGTGCCAGCAGCTTAGTAGGCGGTAGCAATCAGCCCCAGCATTTT

V: TRBV7-8
D: TRBD1
J: TRBJ1-4
size: NA
CDR3: CASSYRGTAHHRDEKLFF
DNA: TGTGCCAGCAGCTATAGAGGGACAGCACATCATCGCGATGAAAAACTGTTTTTT

V: TRBV25-1
D: NA
J: TRBJ2-5
size: NA
CDR3: CASSETGPAWTQYF
DNA: TGTGCCAGCAGTGAGACAGGCCCCGCTTGGACCCAGTACTTC

V: TRBV5-4
D: TRBD2
J: TRBJ2-3
size: NA
CDR3: CASSSAGGGTDTQYF
DNA: TGTGCCAGCAGCTCAGCGGGGGGAGGCACAGATACGCAGTATTTT

V: TRBV6-5
D: TRBD1
J: TRBJ1-2
size: once
CDR3: CASIRDRVVGYTF
DNA: TGTGCCAGCATTCGGGACAGGGTCGTTGGCTACACCTTC

V: TRBV5-1
D: TRBD1
J: TRBJ1-1
size: once
CDR3: CASSLTGARTEAFF
DNA: TGCGCCAGCAGCTTGACAGGGGCCCGAACTGAAGCTTTCTTT

V: TRBV5-5
D: NA
J: TRBJ1-5
size: few
CDR3: CASSEGGAGRPQHF
DNA: TGTGCCAGCAGCGAAGGGGGAGCTGGGAGGCCCCAGCATTTT

V: TRBV6-2/TRBV6-3
D: TRBD1
J: TRBJ2-1
size: once
CDR3: CASRPDRASNEQFF
DNA: TGTGCCAGCAGACCTGACAGGGCCTCTAATGAGCAGTTCTTC

V: TRBV9
D: TRBD1
J: TRBJ2-4
size: NA
CDR3: CASSVRGTAKNIQYF
DNA: TGTGCCAGCAGCGTAAGGGGGACAGCTAAAAACATTCAGTACTTC

V: TRBV19
D: TRBD1
J: TRBJ1-3
size: NA
CDR3: CASSMTGGGNTIYF
DNA: TGTGCCAGTAGTATGACAGGGGGTGGAAACACCATATATTTT

V: TRBV6-1
D: NA
J: TRBJ1-2
size: NA
CDR3: CASSDRRTDNNYGYTF
DNA: TGTGCCAGCAGTGATCGACGGACAGACAATAACTATGGCTACACCTTC

V: TRBV7-2
D: TRBD1
J: TRBJ2-3
size: once
CDR3: CASSRKGALDTQYF
DNA: TGTGCCAGCAGCCGTAAGGGGGCATTAGATACGCAGTATTTT

V: TRBV5-8
D: TRBD1
J: TRBJ1-2
size: NA
CDR3: CASAGQGFYGYTF
DNA: TGTGCCAGCGCAGGACAGGGATTTTATGGCTACACCTTC

V: TRBV5-4
D: TRBD1
J: TRBJ2-3
size: NA
CDR3: CASSFLDRAQTDTQYF
DNA: TGTGCCAGCAGCTTCCTTGACAGGGCCCAAACAGATACGCAGTATTTT

V: TRBV24-1
D: NA
J: TRBJ1-5
size: NA
CDR3: CATSGGGTQHF
DNA: TGTGCCACCAGTGGGGGAGGGACCCAGCATTTT

V: TRBV27
D: NA
J: TRBJ1-3
size: NA
CDR3: CASSYGASGNTIYF
DNA: TGTGCCAGCAGTTATGGGGCATCTGGAAACACCATATATTTT

V: TRBV7-3
D: TRBD1
J: TRBJ2-7
size: NA
CDR3: CASSLRAGGSYEQYF
DNA: TGTGCCAGCAGCTTAAGGGCAGGGGGCTCCTACGAGCAGTACTTC

V: TRBV16
D: NA
J: TRBJ2-3
size: NA
CDR3: CASSPRWQGITDTQYF
DNA: TGTGCCAGCAGCCCCCGGTGGCAGGGGATTACAGATACGCAGTATTTT

V: TRBV11-2
D: TRBD1
J: TRBJ1-5
size: once
CDR3: CASSSGQGVDQPQHF
DNA: TGTGCCAGCAGCTCGGGACAGGGGGTCGATCAGCCCCAGCATTTT

V: TRBV6-2/TRBV6-3
D: NA
J: TRBJ2-3
size: NA
CDR3: CASSPRRTDTQYF
DNA: TGTGCCAGCAGCCCCCGGAGGACAGATACGCAGTATTTT

V: TRBV5-1
D: NA
J: TRBJ1-2
size: NA
CDR3: CASSLAPGQGYTF
DNA: TGCGCCAGCAGCTTGGCCCCAGGGCAAGGCTACACCTTC

V: TRBV19
D: NA
J: TRBJ1-6
size: NA
CDR3: CASSTQGISYNSPLHF
DNA: TGTGCCAGTAGTACCCAGGGAATCTCCTATAATTCACCCCTCCACTTT

V: TRBV5-1
D: TRBD1
J: TRBJ1-3
size: NA
CDR3: CASSRKTGTGNTIYF
DNA: TGCGCCAGCAGCCGGAAGACAGGGACGGGAAACACCATATATTTT